The sequence of this T cell receptor (beta chain) was determined in a study of human T cells and chemical hapten exposure. Overall study: Skin of the upper inner arm, 2 cm by 2 cm, received 2% DPC for sensitization. Alopecia areata, totalis or universalis affected patients, mainly female. Per-sample TCR yield variation was attributed mainly to small pooled library volume differences.

Individual cDNA molecules (in the library) carried attached unique molecular identifiers. Via MiXCR, TCRdb re-called the RACE reads, giving one row per CDR3 protein. The sample carries 70,000 to 90,000 distinct CDR3 sequences, about 10% recorded once. As for time point: patch test 3, about 24 weeks after DPC sensitization. Treatment indicated: therapeutic diphenylcyclopropenone sensitization with weekly scalp DPC. CDR1 is SGHTA, CDR2 FQGNSA, per germline. The CDR3 has 15 amino acids. The junction had 3 bases not matched to a gene; V was cut back by 3 bases and J by 2 bases. This clonotype was seen many times.

The J gene is TRBJ2-3, the V gene TRBV7-2; 9 bases fit TRBD2. The sequence came from a woman in her fifties or sixties with alopecia areata. Some clones in this sample may be carry-over from other donors' samples. The material sequenced was whole blood, taken in connection with sensitization to the hapten diphenylcyclopropenone (DPC). The CDR3 sequence: CASSLRTSVTDTQYF. The CDR3 nucleotides are TGTGCCAGCAGCTTGCGGACTAGCGTCACAGATACGCAGTATTTT.